The rows below give T cell receptor beta chains drawn from one sample of a study of blood T cell repertoires in COVID-19. Clones were sequenced by immunoSEQ multiplex PCR, and TCRdb holds only the in-frame ones, with some missing. The profile shows under 200,000 clones, roughly 88% of them singletons. Material for sequencing was PBMCs or T cells enriched from blood (not recorded which). All receptors derive from a woman aged 55-70 years who had recovered from COVID-19. Both conserved end residues are part of each CDR3. D genes are given only for firm matches.

d_gene,v_gene,j_gene,CDR3nt,CDR3aa
TRBD2,TRBV7-6,TRBJ2-1,TGTGCCAGCAGCTCAACCGTAGCGGGAAGTGAGCAGTTCTTC,CASSSTVAGSEQFF
NA,TRBV3-1/TRBV3-2,TRBJ1-2,TGTGCCAGCAGCCAAAATGGCAGGGCTGGCTACACCTTC,CASSQNGRAGYTF
TRBD1,TRBV7-2,TRBJ1-5,TGTGCCAGCAACCGCGGACAGGGCGAATCAGAGCCCCAGCATTTT,CASNRGQGESEPQHF
NA,TRBV29-1,TRBJ2-2,TGCAGCGCCGCGGAGGACAGTACCTTGAACACCGGGGAGCTGTTTTTT,CSAAEDSTLNTGELFF
NA,TRBV21-1,TRBJ2-7,TGTGCCAGCAGCGCCCGGGACAGGTCCTACGAGCAGTACTTC,CASSARDRSYEQYF
NA,TRBV6-2/TRBV6-3,TRBJ2-1,TGTGCCAGCAGCCCCGTATCCAATGAGCAGTTCTTC,CASSPVSNEQFF
TRBD1,TRBV5-1,TRBJ2-7,TGCGCCAGCAGACTGGGACAGGACGAGCAGTACTTC,CASRLGQDEQYF
NA,TRBV18,TRBJ1-1,TGTGCCAGCTCACCAATGAGCACAGCCGGCGCTGAAGCTTTCTTT,CASSPMSTAGAEAFF
TRBD2,TRBV4-1,TRBJ2-5,TGCGCCAGCAGCCTACTCCCCGGGGGGGGAGAGACCCAGTACTTC,CASSLLPGGGETQYF
TRBD1,TRBV6-2/TRBV6-3,TRBJ1-5,TGTGCCAGCAGTTCAAACCCTAGGGGGACAGGGGGCGTTCAGCCCCAGCATTTT,CASSSNPRGTGGVQPQHF
NA,TRBV19,TRBJ2-7,TGTGCCAGTAGTATAGCTAGCTTTAACTACGAGCAGTACTTC,CASSIASFNYEQYF
TRBD1,TRBV2,TRBJ2-5,TGTGCCAGCAGTCGGGACAGAAGAGAGACCCAGTACTTC,CASSRDRRETQYF
NA,TRBV7-9,TRBJ2-7,TGTGCCAGCAGCTCCCCGGCATCAGGCGACCCCTACGAGCAGTACTTC,CASSSPASGDPYEQYF
TRBD1,TRBV5-4,TRBJ2-7,TGTGCCAGCAGCTTGCAAGGGGGTACACAGAGGGGGCCCTACGAGCAGTACTTC,CASSLQGGTQRGPYEQYF